This TCR beta chain was documented in a study of OX40 agonist ivuxolimab in advanced cancers. With V trimmed by 3 bases and J by 5 bases, 7 bases remained unmatched. Germline-derived CDR1 and CDR2 are SGHRS and YFSETQ. The CDR3 extends over 14 amino acids. Sequenced by immunoSEQ multiplex PCR; TCRdb stores in-frame clones only, minus some. The sample lists over 30,000 clones, roughly 80% occurring once. V and J are TRBV5-1 and TRBJ2-7, with 8 bases fitting TRBD1. The sequencing here drew on CD4+ or CD8+ T cells sorted from blood, taken in a trial of the OX40 agonist ivuxolimab. The clonotype comes from an adult with an advanced solid tumor such as melanoma, head and neck, liver or kidney cancer. CDR3 coding DNA: TGCGCCAGCAGCTCAGGACAGGGCAGTGACGAGCAGTACTTC. Protein product: CASSSGQGSDEQYF.